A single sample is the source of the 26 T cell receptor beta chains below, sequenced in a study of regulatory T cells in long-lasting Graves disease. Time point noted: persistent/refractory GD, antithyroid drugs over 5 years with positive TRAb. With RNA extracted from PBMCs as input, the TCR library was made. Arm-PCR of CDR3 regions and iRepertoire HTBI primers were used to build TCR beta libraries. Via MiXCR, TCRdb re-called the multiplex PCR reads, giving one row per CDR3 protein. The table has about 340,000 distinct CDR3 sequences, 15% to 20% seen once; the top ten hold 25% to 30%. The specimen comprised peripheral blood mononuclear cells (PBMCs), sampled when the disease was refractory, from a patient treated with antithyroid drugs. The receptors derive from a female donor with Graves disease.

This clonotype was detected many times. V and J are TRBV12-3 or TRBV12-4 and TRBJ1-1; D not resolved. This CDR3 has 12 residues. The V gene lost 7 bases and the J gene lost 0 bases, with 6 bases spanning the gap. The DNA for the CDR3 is TGTGCCAGCACCTTCATGAACACTGAAGCTTTCTTT. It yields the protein CASTFMNTEAFF.

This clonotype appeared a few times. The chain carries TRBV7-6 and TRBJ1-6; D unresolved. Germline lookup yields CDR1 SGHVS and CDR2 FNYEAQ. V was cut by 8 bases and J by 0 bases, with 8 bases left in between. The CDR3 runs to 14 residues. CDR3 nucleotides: TGTGCCAGCCGGAGTAGCTCCTATAATTCACCCCTCCACTTT. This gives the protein CASRSSSYNSPLHF. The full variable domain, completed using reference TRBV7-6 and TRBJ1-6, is GAGVSQSPRYKVTKRGQDVALRCDPISGHVSLYWYRQALGQGPEFLTYFNYEAQQDKSGLPNDRFSAERPEGSISTLTIQRTEQRDSAMYRCASRSSSYNSPLHFGNGTRLTVT.

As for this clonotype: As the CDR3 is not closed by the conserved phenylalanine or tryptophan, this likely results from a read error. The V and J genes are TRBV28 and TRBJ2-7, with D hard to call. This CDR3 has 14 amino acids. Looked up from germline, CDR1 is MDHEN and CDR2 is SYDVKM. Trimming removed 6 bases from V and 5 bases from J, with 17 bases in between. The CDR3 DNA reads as TGTGCCAGCAGCCATCAAGACCTGACCCACGAGCAGTACCTC. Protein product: CASSHQDLTHEQYL.

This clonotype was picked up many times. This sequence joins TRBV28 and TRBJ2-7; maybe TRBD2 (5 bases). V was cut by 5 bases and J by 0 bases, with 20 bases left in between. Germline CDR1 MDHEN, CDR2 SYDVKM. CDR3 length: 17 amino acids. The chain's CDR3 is CASSKSGWRTSSYEQYF. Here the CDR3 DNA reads TGTGCCAGCAGTAAATCCGGTTGGAGGACGAGCTCCTACGAGCAGTACTTC.

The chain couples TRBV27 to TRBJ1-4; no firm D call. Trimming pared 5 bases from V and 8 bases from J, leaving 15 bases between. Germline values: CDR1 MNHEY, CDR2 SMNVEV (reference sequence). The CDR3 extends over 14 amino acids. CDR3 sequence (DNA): TGTGCCAGCAGTCCCAGGACGGCGGGCGAAAAACTGTTTTTT. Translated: CASSPRTAGEKLFF.

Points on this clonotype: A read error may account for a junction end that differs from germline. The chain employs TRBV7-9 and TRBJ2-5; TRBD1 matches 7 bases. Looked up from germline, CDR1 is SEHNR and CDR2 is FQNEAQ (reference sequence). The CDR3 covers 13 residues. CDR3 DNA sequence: TGTGCCAGCAGCCTAAGGGGGCAAGGGACCCAGTACTTC. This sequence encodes CASSLRGQGTQYF.

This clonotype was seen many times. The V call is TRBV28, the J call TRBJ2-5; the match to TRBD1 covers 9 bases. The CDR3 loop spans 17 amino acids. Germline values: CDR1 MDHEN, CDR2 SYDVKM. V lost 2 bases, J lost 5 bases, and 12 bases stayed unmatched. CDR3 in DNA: TGTGCCAGCAGTTTACCCCTGGGACAGGGAAGGGTGGAGACCCAGTACTTC. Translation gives CASSLPLGQGRVETQYF.

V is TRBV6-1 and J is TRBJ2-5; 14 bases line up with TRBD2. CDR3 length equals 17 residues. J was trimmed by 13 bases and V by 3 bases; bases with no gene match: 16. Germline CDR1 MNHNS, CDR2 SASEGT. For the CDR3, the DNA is TGTGCCAGCAGTGACTCCCTCGGGGGACTAGCGGGAGCCCCGACGTACTTC. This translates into CASSDSLGGLAGAPTYF.

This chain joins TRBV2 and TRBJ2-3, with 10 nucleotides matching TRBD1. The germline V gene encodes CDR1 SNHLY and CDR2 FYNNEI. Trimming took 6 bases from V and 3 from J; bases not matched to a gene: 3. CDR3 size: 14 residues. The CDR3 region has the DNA TGTGCCAGCAGGGACAGGGGGGGAACAGATACGCAGTATTTT. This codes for CASRDRGGTDTQYF.

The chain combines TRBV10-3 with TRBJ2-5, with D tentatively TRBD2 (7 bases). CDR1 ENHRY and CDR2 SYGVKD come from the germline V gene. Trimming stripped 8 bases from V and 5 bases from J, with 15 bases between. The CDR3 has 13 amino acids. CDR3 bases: TGTGCCATCGGGGGGGGGGGCCGCGAGACCCAGTACTTC. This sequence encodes CAIGGGGRETQYF.

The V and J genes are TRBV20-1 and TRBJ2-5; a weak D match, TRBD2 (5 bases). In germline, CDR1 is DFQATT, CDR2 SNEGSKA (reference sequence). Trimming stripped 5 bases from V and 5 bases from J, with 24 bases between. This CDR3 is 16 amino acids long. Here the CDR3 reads CSALGLVLEPGETQYF. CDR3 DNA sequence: TGCAGTGCTCTCGGGTTGGTACTAGAACCCGGGGAGACCCAGTACTTC.

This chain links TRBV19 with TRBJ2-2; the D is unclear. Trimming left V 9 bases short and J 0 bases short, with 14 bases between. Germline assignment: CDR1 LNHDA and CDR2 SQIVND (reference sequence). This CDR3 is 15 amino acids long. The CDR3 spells CASSFQIANTGELFF. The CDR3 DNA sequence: TGTGCCAGCAGTTTTCAAATAGCGAACACCGGGGAGCTGTTTTTT. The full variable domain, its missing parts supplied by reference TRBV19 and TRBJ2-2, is DGGITQSPKYLFRKEGQNVTLSCEQNLNHDAMYWYRQDPGQGLRLIYYSQIVNDFQKGDIAEGYSVSREKKESFPLTVTSAQKNPTAFYLCASSFQIANTGELFFGEGSRLTVL.

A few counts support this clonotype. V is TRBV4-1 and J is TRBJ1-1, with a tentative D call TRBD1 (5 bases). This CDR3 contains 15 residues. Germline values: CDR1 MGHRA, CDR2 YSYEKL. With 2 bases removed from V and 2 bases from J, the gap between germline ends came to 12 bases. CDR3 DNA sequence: TGCGCCAGCAGCCAACAGGGTGCCTTAAACACTGAAGCTTTCTTT. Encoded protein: CASSQQGALNTEAFF.

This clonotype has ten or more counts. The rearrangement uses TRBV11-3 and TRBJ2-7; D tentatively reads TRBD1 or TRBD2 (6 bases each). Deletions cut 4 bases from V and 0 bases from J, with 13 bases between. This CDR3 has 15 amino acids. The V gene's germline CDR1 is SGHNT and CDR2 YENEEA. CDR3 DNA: TGTGCCAGCAGCTACCTAAGGGGGGACTCCTACGAGCAGTACTTC. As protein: CASSYLRGDSYEQYF.

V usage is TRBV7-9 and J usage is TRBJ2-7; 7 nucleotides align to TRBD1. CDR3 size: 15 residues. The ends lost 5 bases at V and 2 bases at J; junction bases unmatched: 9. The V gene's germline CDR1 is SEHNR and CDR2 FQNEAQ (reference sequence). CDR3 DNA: TGTGCCAGCAGCCCGAGCCGGGACAGACCCTACGAGCAGTACTTC. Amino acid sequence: CASSPSRDRPYEQYF. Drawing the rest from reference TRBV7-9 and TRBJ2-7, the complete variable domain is DTGVSQNPRHKITKRGQNVTFRCDPISEHNRLYWYRQTLGQGPEFLTYFQNEAQLEKSRLLSDRFSAERPKGSFSTLEIQRTEQGDSAMYLCASSPSRDRPYEQYFGPGTRLTVT.

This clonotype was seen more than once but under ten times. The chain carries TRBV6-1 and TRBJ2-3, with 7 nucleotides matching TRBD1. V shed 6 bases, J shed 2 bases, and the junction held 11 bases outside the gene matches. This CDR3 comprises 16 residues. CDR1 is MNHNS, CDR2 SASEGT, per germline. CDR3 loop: CASRPRGQSYTDTQYF. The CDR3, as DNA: TGTGCCAGCAGGCCGAGGGGACAGTCCTACACAGATACGCAGTATTTT.

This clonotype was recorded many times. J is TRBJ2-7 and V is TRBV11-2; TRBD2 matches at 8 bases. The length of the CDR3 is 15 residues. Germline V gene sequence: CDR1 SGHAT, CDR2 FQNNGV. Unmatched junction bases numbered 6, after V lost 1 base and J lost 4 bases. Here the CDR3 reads CASSLVPGGRYEQYF. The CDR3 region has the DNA TGTGCCAGCAGCTTAGTACCGGGAGGGCGATACGAGCAGTACTTC.

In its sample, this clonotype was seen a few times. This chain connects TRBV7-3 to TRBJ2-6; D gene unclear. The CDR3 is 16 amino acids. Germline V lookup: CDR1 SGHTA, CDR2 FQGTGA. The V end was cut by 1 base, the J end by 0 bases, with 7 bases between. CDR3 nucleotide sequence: TGTGCCAGCAGCTTAATAGGGATCTCTGGGGCCAACGTCCTGACTTTC. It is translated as CASSLIGISGANVLTF.

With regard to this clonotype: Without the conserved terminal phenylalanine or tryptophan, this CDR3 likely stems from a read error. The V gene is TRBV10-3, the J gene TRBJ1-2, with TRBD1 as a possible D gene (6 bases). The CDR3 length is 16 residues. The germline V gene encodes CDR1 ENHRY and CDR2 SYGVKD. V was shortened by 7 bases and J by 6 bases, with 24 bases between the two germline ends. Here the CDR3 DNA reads TGTGCCATCACTAACCCCGGGGGCCTCACGTCGGATGGCTACACCTCC. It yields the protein CAITNPGGLTSDGYTS.

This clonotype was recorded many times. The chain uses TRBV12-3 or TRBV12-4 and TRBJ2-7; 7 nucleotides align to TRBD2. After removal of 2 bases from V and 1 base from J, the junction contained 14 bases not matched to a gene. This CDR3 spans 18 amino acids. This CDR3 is CASSLTRGRGRTSYEQYF. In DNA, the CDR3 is TGTGCCAGCAGTTTAACCCGAGGGAGGGGCCGTACTTCCTACGAGCAGTACTTC.

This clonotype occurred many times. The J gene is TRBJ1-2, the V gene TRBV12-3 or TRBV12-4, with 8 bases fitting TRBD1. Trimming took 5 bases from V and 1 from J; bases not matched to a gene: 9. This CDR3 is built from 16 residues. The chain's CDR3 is CASSAREGQVNYGYTF. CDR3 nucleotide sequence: TGTGCCAGCAGTGCTCGTGAGGGACAGGTTAACTATGGCTACACCTTC.

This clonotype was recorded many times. CDR3 bases: TGTGCCAGCAGCTTAGATTGGGCGGGGGGCACCGGGGAGCTGTTTTTT. Amino acid sequence: CASSLDWAGGTGELFF. The gene calls are TRBV11-3 and TRBJ2-2; 8 bases fit TRBD2. The V gene's germline CDR1 is SGHNT and CDR2 YENEEA. The CDR3 spans 16 residues. With V trimmed by 0 bases and J by 4 bases, 4 bases remained unmatched.

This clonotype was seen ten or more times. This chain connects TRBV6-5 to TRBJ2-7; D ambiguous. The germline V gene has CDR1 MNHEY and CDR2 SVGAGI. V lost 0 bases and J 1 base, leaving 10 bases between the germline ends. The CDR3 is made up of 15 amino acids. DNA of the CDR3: TGTGCCAGCAGTTACTCTCGGTTAGGATCCTACGAGCAGTACTTC. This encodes CASSYSRLGSYEQYF.

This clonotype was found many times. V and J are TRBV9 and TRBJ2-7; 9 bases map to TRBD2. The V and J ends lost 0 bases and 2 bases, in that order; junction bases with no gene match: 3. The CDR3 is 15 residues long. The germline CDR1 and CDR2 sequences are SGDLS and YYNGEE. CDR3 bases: TGTGCCAGCAGCGTAGGACTAGCGGTTACCTACGAGCAGTACTTC. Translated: CASSVGLAVTYEQYF.

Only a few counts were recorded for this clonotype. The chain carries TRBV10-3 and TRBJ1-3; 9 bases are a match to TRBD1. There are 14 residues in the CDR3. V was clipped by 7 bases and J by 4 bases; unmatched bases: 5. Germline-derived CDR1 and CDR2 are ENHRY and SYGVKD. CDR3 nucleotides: TGTGCCATCACTGGGACAGGGACCGGAAACACCATATATTTT. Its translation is CAITGTGTGNTIYF.

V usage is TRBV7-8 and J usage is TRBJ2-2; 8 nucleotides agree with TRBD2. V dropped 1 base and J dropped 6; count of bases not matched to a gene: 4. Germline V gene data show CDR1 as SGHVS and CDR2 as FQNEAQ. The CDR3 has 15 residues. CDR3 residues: CASSLVPGGSGELFF. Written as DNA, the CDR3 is TGTGCCAGCAGCTTAGTTCCGGGGGGGTCCGGGGAGCTGTTTTTT.